The 19 T cell receptor beta chains below all came from one sample that was sequenced in a study of blood T cell repertoires in COVID-19. Only in-frame clones appear in the TCRdb table, and some are missing; sequencing was by immunoSEQ multiplex PCR. The table lists 430,000 or so clones, 88% of them singletons, with around 1.5% in the top ten. Sequencing input: PBMCs or T cells enriched from blood (not recorded which). The receptor set was obtained from a woman between 18 and 30 years old who had been exposed to COVID-19.

The CDR3 is CSASPSIGVQPQHF. The CDR3 DNA reads as TGCAGTGCTAGTCCAAGTATCGGAGTTCAGCCCCAGCATTTT. V is TRBV20-1 and J is TRBJ1-5; D gene unclear. V lost 3 bases, J lost 6 bases, and 15 bases lay in between. Per the germline V gene, CDR1 is DFQATT and CDR2 is SNEGSKA (reference sequence). This CDR3 region has 14 residues.

The chain has TRBV29-1 and TRBJ2-3, with 10 bases identical to TRBD2. Trimming took 6 bases from V and 3 from J; bases not matched to a gene: 9. CDR1 and CDR2 from the germline V gene are SQVTM and ANQGSEA. CDR3 length equals 15 residues. The CDR3 sequence is CSVGGDSGRTDTQYF. Here the CDR3 DNA reads TGCAGCGTAGGGGGGGATAGCGGGAGGACAGATACGCAGTATTTT.

The chain couples TRBV20-1 to TRBJ2-2; 7 bases agree with TRBD2. The V gene end was trimmed by 3 bases and the J gene end by 4 bases; junction bases not matched to a gene: 5. Germline CDR1 DFQATT, CDR2 SNEGSKA (reference sequence). This CDR3 spans 14 amino acids. CDR3 residues: CSASRTSPTGELFF. As DNA, the CDR3 is TGCAGTGCTAGTCGGACTAGTCCCACCGGGGAGCTGTTTTTT.

This clone was recorded a few times. This sequence joins TRBV6-2 or TRBV6-3 and TRBJ1-5; maybe TRBD1 (5 bases). The V end was cut by 3 bases, the J end by 6 bases, with 12 bases between. Germline assignment: CDR1 MNHEY and CDR2 SVGEGT. The CDR3 has 14 amino acids. CDR3 sequence reads: CASSYPGGAQPQHF. The CDR3 DNA is TGTGCCAGCAGTTATCCCGGAGGGGCTCAGCCCCAGCATTTT.

This chain links TRBV11-3 with TRBJ2-1; 12 positions agree with TRBD2. With 2 bases clipped from V and 9 bases from J, the junction kept 11 bases outside the gene matches. The V gene's germline CDR1 is SGHNT and CDR2 YENEEA. The CDR3 consists of 17 residues. CDR3 region: CASSLRTLAGGLTEQFF. As DNA, the CDR3 is TGTGCCAGCAGCTTAAGGACCCTAGCGGGGGGGCTAACTGAGCAGTTCTTC.

V and J are TRBV18 and TRBJ2-1, with TRBD1 matching over 10 bases. This CDR3 has 12 residues. Unmatched junction bases numbered 7, after V lost 5 bases and J lost 15 bases. The germline V gene has CDR1 KGHSH and CDR2 LQKENI. The CDR3 DNA is TGTGCCAGCTCAGCCGGGACAGGGGTTGGGTTCTTC. Translating gives CASSAGTGVGFF.

The chain joins TRBV7-9 to TRBJ1-1; no firm D call. The V and J ends lost 0 bases and 3 bases respectively, with 8 bases between them. The CDR3 is made up of 14 amino acids. Germline CDR1 SEHNR, CDR2 FQNEAQ (reference sequence). CDR3 coding DNA: TGTGCCAGCAGCTTAGCCGGGATCGACACTGAAGCTTTCTTT. This translates into CASSLAGIDTEAFF.

This chain links TRBV7-3 with TRBJ2-3; weak D call: TRBD2 (7 bases). V gave up 5 bases and J gave up 5 bases, with 14 bases separating them. Germline CDR1 SGHTA, CDR2 FQGTGA. The CDR3 loop spans 14 amino acids. CDR3 in DNA: TGTGCCAGCAGCGTCGGGGGGCCGCGAGATACGCAGTATTTT. This translates into CASSVGGPRDTQYF.

This rearrangement joins TRBV18 to TRBJ2-2; D is unresolved. CDR3 length equals 15 residues. Trimming took off 0 bases at V and 3 bases at J, with 8 bases between the two ends. Germline V CDR1 and CDR2: KGHSH, LQKENI. CDR3 loop: CASSPPYQDTGELFF. CDR3 nucleotide sequence: TGTGCCAGCTCACCACCGTACCAGGACACCGGGGAGCTGTTTTTT.

The V gene is TRBV3-1 (or the pseudogene TRBV3-2), the J gene TRBJ2-7, with 11 bases matching TRBD2. Germline V gene sequence: CDR1 LGHDT, CDR2 YNNKEL (reference sequence). The CDR3 has 16 amino acids. V shed 0 bases and J 6 bases; nucleotides not matched to a gene: 7. CDR3 region: CASSQDKGLAAREQYF. CDR3 coding DNA: TGTGCCAGCAGCCAAGATAAGGGACTAGCGGCCCGCGAGCAGTACTTC.

The chain combines TRBV19 with TRBJ2-7; D unresolved. This CDR3 comprises 13 residues. In germline, CDR1 is LNHDA, CDR2 SQIVND (reference sequence). V gave up 3 bases and J gave up 3 bases, with 9 bases separating them. The CDR3, as DNA: TGTGCCAGTAGTATGGGCATAGGCTACGAGCAGTACTTC. Translating gives CASSMGIGYEQYF.

The CDR3 reads CASSFSIGLAGNTDTQYF. The CDR3 DNA reads as TGTGCCAGCAGTTTCTCTATCGGACTAGCGGGGAACACAGATACGCAGTATTTT. The chain is built from TRBV27 and TRBJ2-3; TRBD2 aligns across 12 bases. This CDR3 spans 18 amino acids. Germline CDR1 reads MNHEY; CDR2 reads SMNVEV (reference sequence). V was clipped by 3 bases and J by 2 bases; unmatched bases: 9.

The gene calls are TRBV2 and TRBJ2-7, with 15 bases fitting TRBD2. The CDR3 is 17 residues long. Unmatched junction bases numbered 8, after V lost 3 bases and J lost 5 bases. In germline, CDR1 is SNHLY, CDR2 FYNNEI. The CDR3 coding sequence is TGTGCCAGCAGTGAGGGGCGGACTAGCGGGGGGGCCGACGAGCAGTACTTC. This encodes CASSEGRTSGGADEQYF.

The V gene is TRBV30, the J gene TRBJ2-4, with D possibly TRBD2 on 6 matching bases. V was trimmed by 0 bases and J by 0 bases, leaving 9 bases between them. CDR3 length: 15 amino acids. Germline assignment: CDR1 GTSNPN and CDR2 SVGIG (reference sequence). The CDR3 DNA is TGTGCCTGGAGTGTGGGACTGCTAGCCAAAAACATTCAGTACTTC. Protein product: CAWSVGLLAKNIQYF.

The chain recombines TRBV3-1 (or the pseudogene TRBV3-2) with TRBJ2-1; 11 bases map to TRBD2. The CDR3 extends over 17 amino acids. V shed 2 bases, J shed 0 bases, and the junction held 3 bases outside the gene matches. CDR1 LGHDT and CDR2 YNNKEL come from the germline V gene (reference sequence). The CDR3 region is CASSQSSGGSSYNEQFF. CDR3 in DNA: TGTGCCAGCAGCCAATCTAGCGGGGGGAGCTCCTACAATGAGCAGTTCTTC.

CDR3 nucleotides: TGTGCCAGCAGTTTAGCGGGAAACTCCTACGAGCAGTACTTC. This codes for CASSLAGNSYEQYF. J is TRBJ2-7 and V is TRBV6-5; 8 nucleotides line up with TRBD2. Germline V lookup: CDR1 MNHEY, CDR2 SVGAGI. This CDR3 is 14 amino acids long. J lost 0 bases, V lost 4 bases, and 2 bases had no gene match.

This sequence joins TRBV13 and TRBJ1-4, with 9 bases fitting TRBD1. The CDR3 sequence is 17 residues long. Germline V gene data show CDR1 as PRHDT and CDR2 as FYEKMQ (reference sequence). The V gene end was trimmed by 4 bases and the J gene end by 0 bases; junction bases not matched to a gene: 6. CDR3 in DNA: TGTGCCAGCAGCTCGGACAGGGGAGGCGCAACTAATGAAAAACTGTTTTTT. It translates to CASSSDRGGATNEKLFF.

This rearrangement joins TRBV6-5 to TRBJ1-3; the D is unclear. V gave up 6 bases and J gave up 2 bases, with 11 bases separating them. The CDR3 runs 14 residues. Germline V gives CDR1 MNHEY, CDR2 SVGAGI. In nucleotides, the CDR3 is TGTGCCAGCAGGGTCCGGGGAGCTGGAAACACCATATATTTT. Translating it yields CASRVRGAGNTIYF.

The sample holds one count of this clone. The chain is built from TRBV28 and TRBJ1-5; 9 nucleotides match TRBD1. V trimming: 6 bases; J trimming: 3 bases; junction bases outside the gene matches: 6. CDR3 length equals 15 residues. Germline V gene lookup returns CDR1 MDHEN and CDR2 SYDVKM. CDR3 loop: CASRTGQGINQPQHF. CDR3 nucleotide sequence: TGTGCCAGCAGAACGGGACAGGGAATCAATCAGCCCCAGCATTTT.